A selection of T cell receptor beta chains follows, all from one sample in a study of beta chain features in type 1 diabetes. Method: immunoSEQ multiplex PCR; TCRdb's copy keeps in-frame clones and lacks some. The sample has about 340,000 clones; 13% are singletons. Input material: naive CD4+ T cells from blood. All receptors derive from a woman in her late teens or twenties with type 1 diabetes. CDR3s include the opening cysteine and the closing phenylalanine or tryptophan. D genes are given only for firm matches. Clone size is given for some rows only: seen once, a few or many times, or a class if the clone is expanded.

j_call | v_call | d_call | clone_size | cdr3_nt | cdr3_aa
TRBJ2-7 | TRBV11-1 | - | - | TGTGCCAGCAGCAACGGGCGGGGAGTCTACGAGCAGTACTTC | CASSNGRGVYEQYF
TRBJ2-1 | TRBV5-1 | TRBD2 | - | TGCGCCAGCAGCACCAACCCGGGACTAGCGGGCCAAGATGAGCAGTTCTTC | CASSTNPGLAGQDEQFF
TRBJ2-1 | TRBV6-5 | TRBD2 | - | TGTGCCAGCAGCCCCCGCGCTAGCGGGAGTACTGAGCAGTTCTTC | CASSPRASGSTEQFF
TRBJ2-5 | TRBV5-1 | TRBD2 | - | TGCGCCAGCAGCTTGGGTCTAGCGGGTGAGACCCAGTACTTC | CASSLGLAGETQYF
TRBJ1-2 | TRBV7-9 | TRBD1 | few | TGTGCCAGCAGCCCACAGGGGGCGCATGGCTACACCTTC | CASSPQGAHGYTF
TRBJ2-6 | TRBV30 | - | few | TGTGCCTGGAGCCTGGGGGCCCTCTCTGGGGCCAACGTCCTGACTTTC | CAWSLGALSGANVLTF
TRBJ2-2 | TRBV4-1 | - | few | TGCGCCAGCAGCCAAGTTTTCAGGGAGAACACCGGGGAGCTGTTTTTT | CASSQVFRENTGELFF
TRBJ2-2 | TRBV14 | - | - | TGTGCCAGCAGTCTGGAGCGGCCCATCACCGGGGAGCTGTTTTTT | CASSLERPITGELFF
TRBJ2-3 | TRBV19 | TRBD2 | few | TGTGCCAGTACCCCGAGGTTGGCGGGAGGGCCCGTAGATACGCAGTATTTT | CASTPRLAGGPVDTQYF
TRBJ1-1 | TRBV4-2 | - | few | TGTGCCAGCAGCCAAGGGACAGTGAACACTGAAGCTTTCTTT | CASSQGTVNTEAFF
TRBJ2-3 | TRBV6-5 | - | once | TGTGCCAGCAGTTACTCGAGGCCAGATACGCAGTATTTT | CASSYSRPDTQYF
TRBJ2-7 | TRBV29-1 | TRBD2 | once | TGCAGCGTTGGACTAGCTGACTACGAGCAGTACTTC | CSVGLADYEQYF
TRBJ1-2 | TRBV6-6 | TRBD1 | few | TGTGCCAGCAGGGTGACAGGGGGCGGCTATGGCTACACCTTC | CASRVTGGGYGYTF
TRBJ2-2 | TRBV29-1 | TRBD2 | - | TGCAGCGTTGCCAGCGGGAGAAACACCGGGGAGCTGTTTTTT | CSVASGRNTGELFF
TRBJ2-1 | TRBV29-1 | - | few | TGCAGCGTTGTTAGCGTCAATGAGCAGTTCTTC | CSVVSVNEQFF
TRBJ2-5 | TRBV5-1 | - | few | TGCGCCAGCAGTCCCGGTAGGGGGTCCAAAGAGACCCAGTACTTC | CASSPGRGSKETQYF
TRBJ1-4 | TRBV19 | TRBD1 | few | TGTGCCAGTAATGGACAGGGCGCAACTAATGAAAAACTGTTTTTT | CASNGQGATNEKLFF
TRBJ2-2 | TRBV11-1 | TRBD2 | few | TGTGCCAGCTTCGGGGGGGGCACCGGGGAGCTGTTTTTT | CASFGGGTGELFF
TRBJ1-3 | TRBV7-2 | TRBD1 | few | TGTGCCAGCAGCTTCTACGGGACAGGGGCTGGAAACACCATATATTTT | CASSFYGTGAGNTIYF
TRBJ1-4 | TRBV6-5 | - | - | TGTGCCAGCAGTTTGGGGGGTGCAACTAATGAAAAACTGTTTTTT | CASSLGGATNEKLFF
TRBJ2-2 | TRBV29-1 | - | - | TGCAGCGTTGGTAGATCTAACACCGGGGAGCTGTTTTTT | CSVGRSNTGELFF
TRBJ2-7 | TRBV10-2 | TRBD1 | - | TGCGCCAGCAGCCAAAGTGTGGGGACAGCCTCCTACGAGCAGTACTTC | CASSQSVGTASYEQYF
TRBJ2-7 | TRBV4-1 | TRBD2 | few | TGCGCCAGCAGCCTCGAAGCGGGAATAACTTCCTACGAGCAGTACTTC | CASSLEAGITSYEQYF
TRBJ2-2 | TRBV18 | - | - | TGTGCCAGCTCACCGCAGACAGTAGAGAACACCGGGGAGCTGTTTTTT | CASSPQTVENTGELFF
TRBJ2-2 | TRBV19 | TRBD1 | - | TGTGCCAGTAGTCTCCAGACAGGGGGCAAAATGGCCGGGGAGCTGTTTTTT | CASSLQTGGKMAGELFF
TRBJ1-2 | TRBV29-1 | - | few | TGCAGCGTCGTTCGATGGGGGGACGGGGGATCTAACTATGGCTACACCTTC | CSVVRWGDGGSNYGYTF
TRBJ2-3 | TRBV5-4 | - | few | TGTGCCAGCAGCTTGAAGGGGGAGGATACGCAGTATTTT | CASSLKGEDTQYF
TRBJ2-1 | TRBV6-5 | TRBD1 | - | TGTGCCAGCAGAACAGGGGGTTCCTACAATGAGCAGTTCTTC | CASRTGGSYNEQFF
TRBJ2-1 | TRBV29-1 | - | many | TGCAGCGTTGCGGATGAGCAGTTCTTC | CSVADEQFF
TRBJ2-1 | TRBV30 | - | few | TGTGCCTGGAGTGTACGGCTAGTTTGGCTAGCGTTACACAATGAGCAGTTCTTC | CAWSVRLVWLALHNEQFF
TRBJ2-5 | TRBV7-9 | - | - | TGTGCCAGCAGCTTAGGCGGGCACGGGGAGACCCAGTACTTC | CASSLGGHGETQYF
TRBJ2-7 | TRBV7-2 | TRBD2 | few | TGTGCCAGCAGCTTAGTGACTAGCGGTGGCGAGCAGTACTTC | CASSLVTSGGEQYF
TRBJ1-5 | TRBV2 | - | few | TGTGCCAGCAGTGAATCTGCCCTCCAGGGATTCGAAAACAATCAGCCCCAGCATTTT | CASSESALQGFENNQPQHF
TRBJ2-2 | TRBV11-2 | TRBD2 | few | TGTGCCAGCAGCTTAGTAGCGGGAGCGGGAACCGGGGAGCTGTTTTTT | CASSLVAGAGTGELFF
TRBJ2-5 | TRBV5-1 | TRBD2 | few | TGCGCCAGCAGCATTTCAGCGGGAGAGGAGACCCAGTACTTC | CASSISAGEETQYF
TRBJ1-1 | TRBV18 | - | few | TGTGCCAGCTCGCTCCAGGGGCAGGGGACTGAAGCTTTCTTT | CASSLQGQGTEAFF
TRBJ2-1 | TRBV2 | TRBD2 | - | TGTGCCAGCAGGCAAGCGGGGAATGAGCAGTTCTTC | CASRQAGNEQFF
TRBJ1-1 | TRBV30 | - | - | TGTGCCTGGGTAAACGACCGACGGGGCACTGAAGCTTTCTTT | CAWVNDRRGTEAFF
TRBJ2-1 | TRBV30 | - | few | TGTGCCTGGAGGACCGCAACCTTGAGGGACAATGAGCAGTTCTTC | CAWRTATLRDNEQFF
TRBJ2-5 | TRBV28 | - | few | TGTGCCGGAGGGGCAGGAGGACGGGAGACCCAGTACTTC | CAGGAGGRETQYF
TRBJ2-2 | TRBV4-3 | TRBD2 | - | TGCGCCAGCCCTCCGGGGCTAGCGGGAGGTTCGAACACCGGGGAGCTGTTTTTT | CASPPGLAGGSNTGELFF
TRBJ1-1 | TRBV18 | - | - | TGTGCCAGCTCACGACGGGGGGAACAGAACACTGAAGCTTTCTTT | CASSRRGEQNTEAFF
TRBJ2-7 | TRBV27 | - | few | TGTGCCAGCAGTTTAGGTGGAGGGCTCACCTACGAGCAGTACTTC | CASSLGGGLTYEQYF
TRBJ1-1 | TRBV5-4 | - | - | TGTGCCAGCAGCACCGGACAGAACACCGAAGCTTTCTTT | CASSTGQNTEAFF
TRBJ2-5 | TRBV7-9 | TRBD2 | - | TGTGCCAGCAGCTTGGGTAGCGGGACCTTACAAGAGACCCAGTACTTC | CASSLGSGTLQETQYF
TRBJ1-2 | TRBV20-1 | TRBD1 | - | TGCAGCGAGCGGACAGGCTATGGCTACACCTTC | CSERTGYGYTF
TRBJ1-5 | TRBV9 | TRBD1 | - | TGTGCCAGCAGCGACAGAGGAGACAGGGACCCCCGAAGGGGCAATCAGCCCCAGCATTTT | CASSDRGDRDPRRGNQPQHF
TRBJ2-3 | TRBV6-6 | - | - | TGTGCCAGCAGTTACTCGCAGGGGACGCAGTATTTT | CASSYSQGTQYF
TRBJ2-3 | TRBV7-9 | - | few | TGTGCCAGCAGCTTAGAAGCTCCAGATACGCAGTATTTT | CASSLEAPDTQYF
TRBJ2-1 | TRBV7-2 | - | - | TGTGCCAGCATTTCCACCCAGGGGAAGGCTACTTACAATGAGCAGTTCTTC | CASISTQGKATYNEQFF
TRBJ2-5 | TRBV10-3 | - | - | TGTGCCACCGGACAGCGAGAGACCCAGTACTTC | CATGQRETQYF
TRBJ2-4 | TRBV5-1 | - | few | TGCGCCAGCAGCTTGGTGGCGGGTAACATACTAGCCAAAAACATTCAGTACTTC | CASSLVAGNILAKNIQYF
TRBJ2-5 | TRBV18 | - | few | TGTGCCAGCTCACCAGGGGGGTCAGAGACCCAGTACTTC | CASSPGGSETQYF
TRBJ2-1 | TRBV9 | TRBD2 | - | TGTGCCAGCAGCCGGGCGGGAGGGCCGGTCAATGAGCAGTTCTTC | CASSRAGGPVNEQFF
TRBJ2-7 | TRBV19 | TRBD1 | few | TGTGCCAGTAGTCTTAGGACTGGACAGGCCTACGAGCAGTACTTC | CASSLRTGQAYEQYF
TRBJ2-5 | TRBV9 | TRBD2 | - | TGTGCCAGCAGCGTAGGGGAGGCTGGGACTATACACTTC | CASSVGEAGTIHF
TRBJ2-3 | TRBV7-3 | - | - | TGTGCCAGCAGCTACGGCGGGACTGGTGGAGATACGCAGTATTTT | CASSYGGTGGDTQYF
TRBJ1-1 | TRBV28 | - | few | TGTGCCAGCAGTTCCCCAGGGGAGAACACTGAAGCTTTCTTT | CASSSPGENTEAFF
TRBJ2-7 | TRBV28 | - | - | TGTGCCAGCAGTTTTAATTACGAGCAGTACTTC | CASSFNYEQYF